These 24 T cell receptor beta chains were sequenced from one sample in a study of Tregs in tolerant kidney transplant recipients. Repertoires were generated with immunoSEQ multiplex PCR, while TCRdb's copy carries only in-frame clones and drops some. The table lists under 55,000 clones. Sample: CD4+ T cells from blood, taken before the transplant. These receptors came from a human donor who received a combined kidney and bone marrow transplant.

As concerns this clone: The missing CDR3 end, 3 residues past where the read stops, is filled in from the germline J gene. This chain joins TRBV18 and TRBJ1-4; a possible D gene is TRBD1 (6 bases). Germline-derived CDR1 and CDR2 are KGHSH and LQKENI. The length of the CDR3 is 14 residues. The sequenced CDR3 bases are TGTGCCAGCTCACCACGGACACCCGAGGGGGTA. Translation gives CASSPRTPEGV. The full CDR3 protein reads CASSPRTPEGVLFF.

As concerns this clone: With the read ending 3 residues before the CDR3 end, the germline J gene is used to fill in that end. The chain links TRBV20-1 to TRBJ2-7, with 9 bases aligning to TRBD2. The CDR3 contains 17 residues. V lost 2 bases and J lost 1; bases outside the gene matches: 12. CDR1 is DFQATT and CDR2 is SNEGSKA in the germline V gene (reference sequence). Here the CDR3 reads CSARTLERGASSYEQYF. CDR3 DNA (partial): TGCAGTGCTAGAACTCTTGAGCGGGGGGCCTCATCCTACGAG.

Points on this clone: From the germline J gene comes the end of the CDR3, since the read stops 3 residues before it. The chain carries TRBV30 and TRBJ2-7; D remains unclear. V dropped 1 base and J dropped 1 base, with 11 bases sitting between them. The germline gives CDR1 GTSNPN, CDR2 SVGIG (reference sequence). The CDR3 has 14 amino acids. This chain's CDR3 is CAWSGWQESYEQYF. Partial CDR3 DNA: TGTGCCTGGAGTGGTTGGCAGGAGTCCTACGAG.

On this clone itself: From the germline J gene comes the end of the CDR3, since the read stops 3 residues before it. This chain links TRBV19 with TRBJ1-5, with a weak D call TRBD1 (5 bases). From germline, CDR1 is LNHDA and CDR2 SQIVND (reference sequence). The CDR3 sequence is 17 residues long. The ends were cut back, 7 bases at V and 0 bases at J, with 19 bases in the middle. CDR3 protein: CASTPPLDTFSNQPQHF. The covered CDR3 bases are TGTGCCAGTACCCCCCCCTTGGACACCTTTAGCAATCAGCCC.

For this clone: The read is 3 residues too short to cover the CDR3 end, so that end is filled in from the germline J gene. The chain combines TRBV7-2 with TRBJ1-1, with 8 bases fitting TRBD1. Germline values: CDR1 SGHTA, CDR2 FQGNSA. The CDR3 contains 11 residues. CDR3 DNA, as far as it was read: TGTGCCAGCAGCATGACAGGGGTA. Amino acids: CASSMTGV. The whole CDR3 region reads CASSMTGVAFF.

A remark on this clone: Read data end 3 residues before the CDR3 end; the end is taken from the germline J gene. J is TRBJ2-3 and V is TRBV18, with 10 bases that match TRBD2. The germline gives CDR1 KGHSH, CDR2 LQKENI. There are 15 residues in the CDR3. Losses at the gene ends were 8 bases for V and 6 bases for J; bases not matched to a gene: 11. The part of the CDR3 DNA that was read is TGTGCCAGCCTTCCCAAGCGGGGGGGCCTGGATACG. It is translated as CASLPKRGGLDT. The whole CDR3 sequence is CASLPKRGGLDTQYF.

Turning to this clone: Read data end 3 residues before the CDR3 end; the end is taken from the germline J gene. The V call is TRBV5-1, the J call TRBJ1-5; 9 bases are a match to TRBD1. Per germline, CDR1 SGHRS and CDR2 YFSETQ. Trimming took 5 bases from V and 9 from J; bases not matched to a gene: 9. This CDR3 spans 14 amino acids. The CDR3 DNA, read in part, is TGCGCCAGCAGGCCGGGACAGGGCCTCGGGCCC. Encoded protein: CASRPGQGLGP. Given in full, the CDR3 is CASRPGQGLGPQHF.

As concerns this clone: Read data end 3 residues before the CDR3 end; the end is taken from the germline J gene. The rearrangement joins TRBV7-2 to TRBJ1-1; TRBD1 might be the D (6 bases). V was cut by 5 bases and J by 6 bases, with 10 bases left in between. CDR3 length equals 12 residues. Germline V gene lookup returns CDR1 SGHTA and CDR2 FQGNSA. The sequenced CDR3 bases are TGTGCCAGCAGCCTAGGACAGTCTGAA. Translating gives CASSLGQSE. The entire CDR3 protein reads CASSLGQSEAFF.

A remark on this clone: Sequence at one end of the junction differs from germline and may be a read error. The read gets to within 3 residues of the CDR3 end, and the germline J gene fills in the rest. The V call is TRBV5-6, the J call TRBJ1-2; the match to TRBD1 covers 7 bases. The CDR3 has 15 amino acids. Germline V gene lookup returns CDR1 SGHDT and CDR2 YYEEEE. The CDR3 bases that were read are TGTGCCAGCAGCTTGTATGGGACAGCTACCTATAGC. Protein sequence: CASSLYGTATYS. The whole CDR3 region reads CASSLYGTATYSYTF.

In the case of this clone: Read sequence stops 3 residues before the CDR3 end, and the germline J gene provides the missing end. This chain joins TRBV6-1 and TRBJ2-2; TRBD1 might be the D (6 bases). The V end was cut by 4 bases, the J end by 0 bases, with 12 bases between. The CDR3 is 16 residues long. Germline CDR1 is MNHNS and CDR2 is SASEGT. CDR3 sequence reads: CASSGQTGANTGELFF. The CDR3 DNA, read in part, is TGTGCCAGCAGTGGCCAGACAGGCGCGAACACCGGGGAG.

Details on this clone: Coverage ceases 3 residues before the CDR3 finishes, and the germline J gene fills in the end. The gene calls are TRBV5-1 and TRBJ1-2; possible D gene TRBD1, 6 bases. The germline V gene encodes CDR1 SGHRS and CDR2 YFSETQ. The CDR3 totals 13 residues. The CDR3 is CASSLAGETGYTF. The sequenced part of the CDR3 DNA is TGCGCCAGCAGCTTGGCAGGGGAGACGGGC. The entire variable domain, with the rest obtained from reference TRBV5-1 and TRBJ1-2, is as follows: KAGVTQTPRYLIKTRGQQVTLSCSPISGHRSVSWYQQTPGQGLQFLFEYFSETQRNKGNFPGRFSGRQFSNSRSEMNVSTLELGDSALYLCASSLAGETGYTFGSGTRLTVV.

Partial CDR3 DNA: TGTGCCAGTAGTGACAGATATGGC. Amino acids: CASSDRYG. Given in full, the CDR3 is CASSDRYGYTF. The V gene is TRBV19, the J gene TRBJ1-2, with D possibly being TRBD1 (5 bases). Read coverage stops 3 residues before the CDR3 terminus; the germline J gene supplies the remainder. The CDR3 is 11 amino acids. The germline gives CDR1 LNHDA, CDR2 SQIVND (reference sequence). The germline V and J ends were trimmed by 5 bases and 5 bases, with 6 bases remaining between them.

Concerning this clone itself: The read finishes 3 residues shy of the CDR3 end, and the germline J gene is used to complete it. The rearrangement joins TRBV6-1 to TRBJ1-3; D ambiguous. The CDR3 is 16 amino acids. V lost 4 bases, J lost 0 bases, and 13 bases lay in between. Per the germline V gene, CDR1 is MNHNS and CDR2 is SASEGT. This CDR3 is CASSATVPSSGNTIYF. The part of the CDR3 DNA that was read is TGTGCCAGCAGTGCAACAGTGCCGAGCTCTGGAAACACC.

For this clone: The read ends 3 residues before the CDR3 terminus; that terminus is restored from the germline J gene. The chain recombines TRBV5-1 with TRBJ1-2; 9 bases are shared with TRBD1. Germline CDR1 SGHRS, CDR2 YFSETQ. The junction had 5 bases not matched to a gene; V was cut back by 4 bases and J by 4 bases. This CDR3 has 14 amino acids. The CDR3 sequence is CASSTGTGRYGYTF. The sequenced CDR3 bases are TGCGCCAGCAGCACTGGGACAGGGCGCTATGGC. Supplemented by reference TRBV5-1 and TRBJ1-2, the full variable domain reads KAGVTQTPRYLIKTRGQQVTLSCSPISGHRSVSWYQQTPGQGLQFLFEYFSETQRNKGNFPGRFSGRQFSNSRSEMNVSTLELGDSALYLCASSTGTGRYGYTFGSGTRLTVV.

As to this clone: With the read ending 3 residues before the CDR3 end, the germline J gene is used to fill in that end. This chain joins TRBV30 and TRBJ1-1, with D perhaps TRBD1 (5 bases). Per germline, CDR1 GTSNPN and CDR2 SVGIG (reference sequence). The CDR3 length is 14 residues. The sequenced part of the CDR3 DNA is TGTGCATTTACAGGTTTGAAGGGAAACACTGAA. It is translated as CAFTGLKGNTE. The full CDR3 protein reads CAFTGLKGNTEAFF.

About this clone itself: The DNA ends 3 residues before the CDR3 does, and the rest of the CDR3 is filled in from the germline J gene. The rearrangement uses TRBV11-2 and TRBJ1-2; TRBD1 might be the D (5 bases). The CDR3 spans 13 residues. The V end was cut by 1 base, the J end by 6 bases, with 9 bases between. Germline V CDR1 and CDR2: SGHAT, FQNNGV. The CDR3 DNA, read in part, is TGTGCCAGCAGCTTAGGCGGGGCAGATGGC. It specifies CASSLGGADG. The CDR3 reads in full as CASSLGGADGYTF.

About this clone itself: The observed sequence ends 3 residues before the CDR3 terminus, with the missing tail filled in from the germline J gene. V is TRBV6-2 or TRBV6-3 and J is TRBJ2-7, with TRBD2 identical over 8 bases. The germline gives CDR1 MNHEY, CDR2 SVGEGT. V trimming: 6 bases; J trimming: 1 base; junction bases outside the gene matches: 8. The CDR3 consists of 15 residues. The CDR3: CASSPQRGSSYEQYF. The part of the CDR3 DNA that was read is TGTGCCAGCAGCCCCCAGCGGGGGTCATCCTACGAG.

About this clone itself: The read gets to within 3 residues of the CDR3 end, and the germline J gene fills in the rest. V and J are TRBV7-2 and TRBJ1-2; a possible D gene is TRBD1 (6 bases). This CDR3 contains 11 residues. In germline, CDR1 is SGHTA, CDR2 FQGNSA. The CDR3 bases that were read are TGTGCCAGCAGCTCGTCAGGGGAC. This gives the protein CASSSSGD. The full CDR3 sequence reads CASSSSGDYTF.

Worth noting for this clone: Read sequence stops 3 residues before the CDR3 end, and the germline J gene provides the missing end. The V call is TRBV7-6, the J call TRBJ2-3; TRBD2 aligns across 10 bases. The V gene end was trimmed by 5 bases and the J gene end by 2 bases; junction bases not matched to a gene: 7. Germline V gene lookup returns CDR1 SGHVS and CDR2 FNYEAQ. The CDR3 runs 16 residues. The CDR3 bases that were read are TGTGCCAGCAGCGCTATACTAGCGGGAAACACAGATACG. It encodes CASSAILAGNTDT. The full CDR3 protein reads CASSAILAGNTDTQYF. The full variable domain, its missing parts supplied by reference TRBV7-6 and TRBJ2-3, is GAGVSQSPRYKVTKRGQDVALRCDPISGHVSLYWYRQALGQGPEFLTYFNYEAQQDKSGLPNDRFSAERPEGSISTLTIQRTEQRDSAMYRCASSAILAGNTDTQYFGPGTRLTVL.

Regarding this clone: The read ends 3 residues early relative to the CDR3; the germline J gene fills the gap. This rearrangement joins TRBV6-2 or TRBV6-3 to TRBJ2-4; D may be TRBD1 (6 bases). CDR3 size: 13 residues. Trimming cost V 7 bases and J 1 base, with 8 bases left between them. Per the germline V gene, CDR1 is MNHEY and CDR2 is SVGEGT. The sequenced part of the CDR3 DNA is TGTGCCAGCACGAGGGGGGCCAAAAACATT. As protein: CASTRGAKNI. The complete CDR3 reads CASTRGAKNIQYF.

The covered CDR3 bases are TGTGCCTGGAGACTAGCGGGACGCAATGAG. This sequence encodes CAWRLAGRNE. The full CDR3 reads CAWRLAGRNEQFF. The chain couples TRBV30 to TRBJ2-1, with 10 bases lining up with TRBD2. The read stops 3 residues short of the end of the CDR3; the missing end is completed from the germline J gene. The trim removed 3 bases at V and 6 bases at J, leaving 2 bases unmatched. The germline V gene has CDR1 GTSNPN and CDR2 SVGIG (reference sequence). The CDR3 spans 13 residues.

A remark on this clone: The CDR3 end is not reached by the read, which stops 3 residues before it; the germline J gene fills it in. V usage is TRBV5-1 and J usage is TRBJ1-2; D call uncertain. CDR1 and CDR2 (germline): SGHRS, YFSETQ. CDR3 length: 14 residues. CDR3 sequence: CASSSTNTPHSYTF. CDR3 bases read: TGCGCCAGCAGCTCCACCAATACCCCACACAGC.

A remark on this clone: With the read ending 3 residues before the CDR3 end, the germline J gene is used to fill in that end. J is TRBJ1-2 and V is TRBV6-2 or TRBV6-3, with 9 bases fitting TRBD1. This CDR3 contains 15 residues. V trimming: 5 bases; J trimming: 2 bases; junction bases outside the gene matches: 6. Germline lookup yields CDR1 MNHEY and CDR2 SVGEGT. This CDR3 is CASSHRDRVNYGYTF. CDR3 DNA, as far as it was read: TGTGCCAGCAGTCACCGGGACAGGGTAAACTATGGC.

A remark on this clone: Coverage ceases 3 residues before the CDR3 finishes, and the germline J gene fills in the end. The chain carries TRBV23-1 and TRBJ2-3, with 10 positions matching TRBD2. TRBV23-1 falls under the ORF class, with uncertain function. The CDR3 has 19 amino acids. The junction had 16 bases not matched to a gene; V was cut back by 4 bases and J by 3 bases. The covered CDR3 bases are TGCGCCAGCAGTCTTTCAGCGGGAGGGCCTATCATAGTAACAGATACG. Its translation: CASSLSAGGPIIVTDT. The complete CDR3 reads CASSLSAGGPIIVTDTQYF.